The TCR beta chain under discussion was sequenced for a study of shared clonotypes between healthy human individuals. Study background: The donors, a couple of women and a few men, were aged 18 to 49.

Each donor was a Caucasian adult residing in Nashville, Tennessee. Sequencing used immunoSEQ multiplex PCR; TCRdb keeps in-frame clones, though not all of them. The sample carries about 1.1 million clones, roughly 74% recorded once. V shed 1 base and J shed 3 bases, with 12 bases lying between them. There are 15 residues in the CDR3. From germline, CDR1 is SGHAT and CDR2 FQNNGV. This receptor was obtained from a man younger than 30 in good health. Some clones in this sample may be carry-over from other donors' samples. The sequenced material came from memory CD4+ T cells from PBMCs. Subset here: CD45RA-negative fraction. The chain employs TRBV11-2 and TRBJ1-2, with D tentatively TRBD1 (5 bases). The CDR3 nucleotides are TGTGCCAGCAGCTTAGGAATGGGGACGTACTATGGCTACACCTTC. As protein: CASSLGMGTYYGYTF.